This record looks at one T cell receptor (beta chain) sequence and its context. Its antigen is as yet unknown. Sequenced by immunoSEQ multiplex PCR; TCRdb stores in-frame clones only, minus some. The sample records 180,000 or so clones, 85% to 90% being singletons. The V gene lost 0 bases and the J gene lost 8 bases, with 5 bases spanning the gap. Germline CDR1 and CDR2: MNHNS and SASEGT. The CDR3 totals 12 residues. The sample comes from a study of T cell responses to AZD1222 COVID-19 vaccine. Overall study results and limits: Within unmutated variant regions lay the reported targets of nearly half of spike-specific TCRs.

This receptor was taken from an adult who received the AZD1222 COVID-19 vaccine. J is TRBJ2-1 and V is TRBV6-1; unclear D gene. Source: peripheral blood, taken 28 days after the second AZD1222 dose. CDR3 nucleotide sequence: TGTGCCAGCAGTGAAGCACCATATGAGCAGTTCTTC. As protein: CASSEAPYEQFF.